The clone carrying this T cell receptor (beta chain) has just one count. Its antigen remains unknown. This sample is part of a study of cytomegalovirus exposure and HLA in healthy donors. Study findings and constraints: As a later analysis showed, several of the most significant clusters appeared to be linked to common viral pathogens. With further analysis later on, most CMV-associated TCR beta chains appeared HLA-restricted.

The PCR was carried out with 60 Vbeta primers and 13 Jbeta primers. Sequenced by immunoSEQ multiplex PCR; TCRdb stores in-frame clones only, minus some. The table shows over 150,000 clones, with roughly 83% occurring only once. This receptor was obtained from a boy younger than 10 in good health and CMV-seronegative. Sample: PBMCs.

This CDR3 reads CASSPRLAGEETQYF. As DNA, the CDR3 is TGTGCCAGCTCACCACGACTAGCGGGAGAGGAGACCCAGTACTTC. The chain couples TRBV18 to TRBJ2-5, with 12 nucleotides matching TRBD2. V was pared by 1 base and J by 5 bases, with 2 bases of the junction left unmatched. The CDR3 runs 15 residues. CDR1 is KGHSH, CDR2 LQKENI, per germline.